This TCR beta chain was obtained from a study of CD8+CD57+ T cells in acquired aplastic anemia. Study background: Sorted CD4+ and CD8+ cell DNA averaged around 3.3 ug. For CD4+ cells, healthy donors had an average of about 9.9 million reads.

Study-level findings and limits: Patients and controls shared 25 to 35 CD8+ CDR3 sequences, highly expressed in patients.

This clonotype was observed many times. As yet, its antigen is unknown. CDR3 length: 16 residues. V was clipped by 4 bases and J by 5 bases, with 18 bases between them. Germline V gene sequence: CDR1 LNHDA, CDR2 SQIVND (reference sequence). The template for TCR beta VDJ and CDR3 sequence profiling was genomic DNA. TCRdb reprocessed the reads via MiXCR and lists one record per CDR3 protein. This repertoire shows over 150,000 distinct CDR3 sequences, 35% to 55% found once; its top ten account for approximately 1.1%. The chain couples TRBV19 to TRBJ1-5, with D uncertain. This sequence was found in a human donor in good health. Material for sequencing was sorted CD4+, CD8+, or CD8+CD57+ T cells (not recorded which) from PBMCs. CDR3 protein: CASSRVGGSLHQPQHF. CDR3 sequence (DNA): TGTGCCAGTAGTAGAGTAGGTGGGAGTTTGCATCAGCCCCAGCATTTT.